Listed below are T cell receptor beta chains from one sample, sequenced in a study of cytomegalovirus exposure and HLA in healthy donors. TCRdb's copy holds only in-frame clones and misses some; the assay was immunoSEQ multiplex PCR. In the table there are more than 85,000 clones, less than 80% of which are singletons. The sample was PBMCs. These receptor sequences come from a man between 25 and 39 years old in good health and CMV-seronegative. The CDR3 runs from the conserved cysteine through the conserved F or W. D genes are given only for firm matches. Clone size, where shown, is once, few, many, or a class for clones that have expanded.

length,V,D,J,size,CDR3,DNA
15,TRBV7-6,.,TRBJ2-3,once,CASSLRGASTDTQYF,TGTGCCAGCAGCTTACGCGGTGCTAGCACAGATACGCAGTATTTT
17,TRBV5-4,TRBD2,TRBJ2-1,.,CASSLSGAGALYNEQFF,TGTGCCAGCAGCTTGTCTGGGGCGGGAGCCCTCTACAATGAGCAGTTCTTC
13,TRBV18,.,TRBJ1-2,once,CASSPRGRGGYTF,TGTGCCAGCTCACCACGAGGACGGGGGGGTTACACCTTC
16,TRBV12-1,.,TRBJ2-5,.,CASSLLAGVCRETQYF,TGTGCCAGCAGCCTACTAGCGGGAGTATGTCGGGAGACCCAGTACTTC
16,TRBV12-2,.,TRBJ1-4,.,CASRLGNRGRREKLFF,TGTGCAAGTCGCTTAGGAAACAGGGGGCGCCGTGAAAAACTGTTTTTT
15,TRBV5-6,TRBD1,TRBJ1-1,.,CASSWGTGGNTEAFF,TGTGCCAGCAGCTGGGGGACAGGAGGGAACACTGAAGCTTTCTTT
14,TRBV13,.,TRBJ1-4,.,CASSPIANNEKLFF,TGTGCCAGCAGCCCTATAGCGAATAATGAAAAACTGTTTTTT
13,TRBV28,TRBD1,TRBJ1-4,.,CASSWTGLEKLFF,TGTGCCAGCAGTTGGACAGGGCTTGAAAAACTGTTTTTT
15,TRBV5-1,TRBD1,TRBJ2-7,.,CASSLVGTGGVEQYF,TGCGCCAGCAGCTTGGTCGGGACAGGGGGCGTCGAGCAGTACTTC
17,TRBV5-4,TRBD1,TRBJ1-6,.,CASSRTGGSSYNSPLHF,TGTGCCAGCAGCCGTACAGGGGGCAGCTCCTATAATTCACCCCTCCACTTT
15,TRBV28,TRBD1,TRBJ1-4,few,CASSLAGQGDEKLFF,TGTGCCAGCAGTTTAGCCGGACAGGGGGACGAAAAACTGTTTTTT
14,TRBV4-1,.,TRBJ1-1,.,CASSQDQGNTEAFF,TGCGCCAGCAGCCAAGATCAGGGGAACACTGAAGCTTTCTTT
13,TRBV29-1,TRBD1,TRBJ1-5,.,CSVRGQLNQPQHF,TGCAGCGTGAGGGGACAGCTAAATCAGCCCCAGCATTTT
12,TRBV13,.,TRBJ2-1,.,CASSLRGNEQFF,TGTGCCAGCAGCTTGCGGGGAAATGAGCAGTTCTTC
14,TRBV19,TRBD1,TRBJ1-3,.,CASSRDRSGNTIYF,TGTGCCAGTAGCCGGGACAGATCTGGAAACACCATATATTTT
14,TRBV11-2,TRBD2,TRBJ2-1,few,CASSATRGGAAWFF,TGTGCCAGCAGCGCCACCCGGGGGGGGGCCGCGTGGTTCTTC
14,TRBV7-6,.,TRBJ1-1,.,CASSQTQMNTEAFF,TGTGCCAGCAGCCAAACACAAATGAACACTGAAGCTTTCTTT
12,TRBV30,TRBD2,TRBJ2-5,.,CASRGARETQYF,TGTGCCTCGCGGGGGGCAAGGGAGACCCAGTACTTC